Included here is one T cell receptor (beta chain) sequence, with context. Its specificity is unknown. A second about 6 to 11 cycle PCR used barcoded and J-beta primers. The authors tagged each cDNA molecule using a template-switch adaptor with 12 random nucleotides. TCRdb re-derived calls from the 5' RACE reads in MiXCR, one entry per CDR3 protein. The sample contains about 650,000 distinct CDR3 sequences, less than 40% of which appear only once. Each donor gave roughly 9.8 milliliters of peripheral blood. Each sample yielded at least 5.5 micrograms of PBMC total RNA. This specimen belongs to a study of blood T cells in healthy people across ages. Whole-study results and caveats: The study found TCR beta diversity correlated strongly with naive T cell percentage.

The source material was blood. The sequence came from a woman at least 80 years old in good health.

CDR3 in amino acids: CASSQGGLETQFF. CDR3 sequence (DNA): TGTGCCAGCAGCCAAGGTGGGCTGGAGACCCAGTTCTTC. The V call is TRBV3-1, the J call TRBJ2-5; no clear D gene. The J call may be in error: the DNA end matches TRBJ2-1 better. Germline V gene lookup returns CDR1 LGHDT and CDR2 YNNKEL (reference sequence). The CDR3 sequence is 13 residues long.